The source of this T cell receptor (beta chain) is a study of shared T cell receptors in the human thymus. The V end was cut by 2 bases, the J end by 3 bases, with 14 bases between. The CDR3 extends over 15 amino acids. Germline CDR1 is MNHNS and CDR2 is SASEGT. TCRdb's table, derived via immunoSEQ multiplex PCR, lists solely in-frame clones and lacks some. The table includes 500,000 to 850,000 clones, roughly 86% detected once. In addition, the sample was reused for a study of human thymus T cells. That study reports: Thymus tissue was removed during corrective cardiac surgery. Highly overlapping thymic repertoires in unrelated individuals were reported by related research.

The J gene is TRBJ2-7, the V gene TRBV6-1; perhaps TRBD2 as D (5 bases). Sequencing used thymocytes. The clonotype originates from a boy younger than two with a congenital heart defect. CDR3 DNA sequence: TGTGCCAGCAGTGAAAACCCGGGATTGATCTACGAGCAGTACTTC. It yields the protein CASSENPGLIYEQYF.